This passage covers 29 T cell receptor beta chains from one sample sequenced in a study of blood T cell repertoires in COVID-19. Using immunoSEQ multiplex PCR, the repertoire was profiled, and TCRdb retains in-frame clones only, with some absent. Here the sample spans some 20,000 clones, under 90% being singletons. The specimen was peripheral blood. The receptors here all came from a human donor in a cohort sampled during active COVID-19.

This clone qualifies as medium-sized. This chain uses TRBV4-1 with TRBJ2-1, with a weak D call TRBD2 (5 bases). Germline CDR1 MGHRA, CDR2 YSYEKL. The CDR3 sequence is 16 residues long. Trimming left V 0 bases short and J 6 bases short, with 15 bases between. The DNA for the CDR3 is TGCGCCAGCAGCCAAGATGTAGGCGGAGGAGGCAATGAGCAGTTCTTC. It yields the protein CASSQDVGGGGNEQFF.

The V gene is TRBV7-6, the J gene TRBJ1-3; D is unresolved. V gave up 0 bases and J gave up 2 bases, with 5 bases separating them. Germline V gene lookup returns CDR1 SGHVS and CDR2 FNYEAQ. CDR3 length equals 14 residues. CDR3 loop: CASSLAATGNTIYF. CDR3 DNA: TGTGCCAGCAGCTTAGCAGCGACTGGAAACACCATATATTTT.

CDR3 residues: CASSLVSSSYGDTQYF. The CDR3 DNA reads TGCGCCAGCAGCTTGGTATCTAGCAGTTATGGAGATACGCAGTATTTT. This sequence joins TRBV5-1 and TRBJ2-3; D might be TRBD2 (5 bases). This CDR3 has 16 amino acids. CDR1 is SGHRS, CDR2 YFSETQ, per germline. V was cut by 0 bases and J by 5 bases, with 16 bases left in between.

This clone was seen just once. The rearrangement links TRBV27 to TRBJ1-2; D is perhaps TRBD1 (6 bases). V was pared by 3 bases and J by 2 bases, with 7 bases between. CDR1 is MNHEY, CDR2 SMNVEV, per germline (reference sequence). CDR3 size: 13 residues. The CDR3 DNA reads TGTGCCAGCAGTTTGGACAGAAACTATGGCTACACCTTC. It translates to CASSLDRNYGYTF.

The chain uses TRBV5-1 and TRBJ1-2, with TRBD1 matching over 11 bases. This CDR3 has 16 residues. Germline V gene lookup returns CDR1 SGHRS and CDR2 YFSETQ. The V gene end was trimmed by 0 bases and the J gene end by 7 bases; junction bases not matched to a gene: 8. This CDR3 is CASSLARGTGGSGYTF. The CDR3 bases are TGCGCCAGCAGCTTGGCCAGAGGGACAGGGGGTAGTGGCTACACCTTC.

V usage is TRBV18 and J usage is TRBJ2-1, with 11 positions matching TRBD2. Germline trimming cut 8 bases from V and 1 base from J; bases unmatched to any gene: 16. The germline V gene encodes CDR1 KGHSH and CDR2 LQKENI. The CDR3 consists of 19 residues. The CDR3 loop reads CASTSFRGSGRASYNEQFF. As DNA, the CDR3 is TGTGCCAGCACCTCGTTTCGAGGTAGCGGGAGGGCATCCTACAATGAGCAGTTCTTC.

The chain carries TRBV30 and TRBJ1-6; D not certain. The length of the CDR3 is 14 residues. Germline CDR1 GTSNPN, CDR2 SVGIG (reference sequence). The V end was cut by 0 bases, the J end by 7 bases, with 10 bases between. For the CDR3, the DNA is TGTGCCTGGAGTGTGGAGGTGGGGAATTCACCCCTCCACTTT. Protein: CAWSVEVGNSPLHF.

This sequence joins TRBV9 and TRBJ2-7; D is unresolved. There are 14 residues in the CDR3. V lost 0 bases, J lost 0 bases, and 7 bases lay in between. Per the germline V gene, CDR1 is SGDLS and CDR2 is YYNGEE. CDR3 in amino acids: CASSVASSSYEQYF. The CDR3 coding sequence is TGTGCCAGCAGCGTAGCGTCGAGCTCCTACGAGCAGTACTTC.

This chain links TRBV19 with TRBJ1-1, with D possibly being TRBD1 (6 bases). The CDR3 consists of 14 residues. Germline V lookup: CDR1 LNHDA, CDR2 SQIVND (reference sequence). Trimming took 5 bases from V and 2 from J, leaving 12 bases between them. The CDR3 region is CASSPGQPNTEAFF. Written as DNA, the CDR3 is TGTGCCAGTAGTCCGGGACAACCAAACACTGAAGCTTTCTTT. The variable domain in full, completed from reference TRBV19 and TRBJ1-1, reads DGGITQSPKYLFRKEGQNVTLSCEQNLNHDAMYWYRQDPGQGLRLIYYSQIVNDFQKGDIAEGYSVSREKKESFPLTVTSAQKNPTAFYLCASSPGQPNTEAFFGQGTRLTVV.

The genes are TRBV7-3 and TRBJ2-2; a weak D match, TRBD1 (6 bases). This CDR3 region has 15 residues. Trimming cost V 5 bases and J 1 base, with 11 bases left between them. Germline-derived CDR1 and CDR2 are SGHTA and FQGTGA. For the CDR3, the DNA is TGTGCCAGCAGCCTCCTAGGGGGGAACACCGGGGAGCTGTTTTTT. It encodes CASSLLGGNTGELFF.

V and J are TRBV27 and TRBJ1-6; D might be TRBD1 (5 bases). Germline V lookup: CDR1 MNHEY, CDR2 SMNVEV (reference sequence). V dropped 2 bases and J dropped 6 bases, with 11 bases sitting between them. This CDR3 contains 15 residues. DNA of the CDR3: TGTGCCAGCAGTTTAGCCCGGACAAGTAATTCACCCCTCCACTTT. Encoded protein: CASSLARTSNSPLHF.

This chain joins TRBV6-2 or TRBV6-3 and TRBJ2-2; 10 bases align to TRBD2. CDR1 is MNHEY and CDR2 is SVGEGT in the germline V gene. There are 16 residues in the CDR3. Germline trimming cut 5 bases from V and 5 bases from J; bases unmatched to any gene: 8. CDR3 region: CASSNRLAGSTGELFF. CDR3 bases: TGTGCCAGCAGTAATAGACTAGCGGGCTCGACCGGGGAGCTGTTTTTT.

The chain links TRBV6-5 to TRBJ1-1; TRBD1 aligns across 10 bases. Germline V lookup: CDR1 MNHEY, CDR2 SVGAGI. Unmatched junction bases numbered 8, after V lost 5 bases and J lost 5 bases. The CDR3 is 15 residues long. This CDR3 is CASSPWTGGVTEAFF. The CDR3 DNA reads as TGTGCCAGCAGTCCTTGGACAGGGGGAGTGACTGAAGCTTTCTTT.

The rearrangement links TRBV28 to TRBJ1-2; weak D call: TRBD1 (6 bases). V shed 3 bases and J shed 8 bases, with 16 bases lying between them. This CDR3 spans 14 amino acids. Germline CDR1 and CDR2: MDHEN and SYDVKM. CDR3 sequence (DNA): TGTGCCAGCAGTTTGTTCAACAGGGCAGGAGGCTACACCTTC. Its translation is CASSLFNRAGGYTF.

The V call is TRBV5-1, the J call TRBJ2-5, with a weak D call TRBD1 (5 bases). V shed 0 bases and J shed 2 bases, with 8 bases lying between them. This CDR3 spans 14 amino acids. Germline CDR1 SGHRS, CDR2 YFSETQ. The CDR3 sequence is CASSLGGPQETQYF. CDR3 bases: TGCGCCAGCAGCTTGGGGGGCCCACAAGAGACCCAGTACTTC.

This clone came up a few times. The gene calls are TRBV28 and TRBJ1-2; D is uncertain. This CDR3 region has 13 residues. Trimming took off 7 bases at V and 0 bases at J, with 9 bases between the two ends. CDR1 MDHEN and CDR2 SYDVKM come from the germline V gene. The CDR3 protein is CASTPRTNYGYTF. CDR3 nucleotides: TGTGCCAGCACCCCGAGGACTAACTATGGCTACACCTTC.

The chain combines TRBV7-9 with TRBJ2-2; unclear D gene. The V gene's germline CDR1 is SEHNR and CDR2 FQNEAQ (reference sequence). The V and J ends lost 3 bases and 6 bases respectively, with 2 bases between them. CDR3 length equals 11 residues. CDR3 sequence: CASSFAGELFF. Written as DNA, the CDR3 is TGTGCCAGCAGCTTCGCCGGGGAGCTGTTTTTT. Combining the CDR3 with reference TRBV7-9 and TRBJ2-2 gives the whole variable domain DTGVSQNPRHKITKRGQNVTFRCDPISEHNRLYWYRQTLGQGPEFLTYFQNEAQLEKSRLLSDRFSAERPKGSFSTLEIQRTEQGDSAMYLCASSFAGELFFGEGSRLTVL.

This clone was detected a few times. The rearrangement uses TRBV7-2 and TRBJ2-7; TRBD2 matches 8 bases. This CDR3 spans 14 amino acids. Germline trimming cut 1 base from V and 6 bases from J; bases unmatched to any gene: 5. From germline, CDR1 is SGHTA and CDR2 FQGNSA. Written as DNA, the CDR3 is TGTGCCAGCAGCTTAGAACGGGAGGGCCCCGAGCAGTACTTC. It translates to CASSLEREGPEQYF.

This chain connects TRBV5-1 to TRBJ2-1, with 7 bases that match TRBD2. Germline loops: CDR1 SGHRS, CDR2 YFSETQ. V shed 5 bases and J 2 bases; nucleotides not matched to a gene: 7. This CDR3 spans 15 amino acids. The CDR3 region is CASRPGGSPYNEQFF. CDR3 DNA sequence: TGCGCCAGCAGGCCAGGCGGGAGCCCCTACAATGAGCAGTTCTTC.

This clone came up once. This chain links TRBV5-1 with TRBJ2-1; 7 nucleotides align to TRBD1. J was trimmed by 6 bases and V by 1 base; bases with no gene match: 7. This CDR3 contains 15 residues. Germline V gene lookup returns CDR1 SGHRS and CDR2 YFSETQ. This CDR3 is CASSLQGTVFNEQFF. As DNA, the CDR3 is TGCGCCAGCAGCTTGCAGGGGACAGTCTTCAATGAGCAGTTCTTC.

CDR3 in DNA: TGTGCCAGCACCCCCCGGAGGCACAATGAGCAGTTCTTC. Translation gives CASTPRRHNEQFF. The chain uses TRBV2 and TRBJ2-1, with a tentative D call TRBD2 (5 bases). Between the trimmed V and J ends, which lost 7 bases and 5 bases, there was a span of 12 bases. Looked up from germline, CDR1 is SNHLY and CDR2 is FYNNEI. The length of the CDR3 is 13 residues.

The chain carries TRBV5-1 and TRBJ2-4, with TRBD1 identical over 7 bases. With 2 bases clipped from V and 5 bases from J, the junction kept 10 bases outside the gene matches. Looked up from germline, CDR1 is SGHRS and CDR2 is YFSETQ. CDR3 size: 16 residues. CDR3 sequence (DNA): TGCGCCAGCAGCTTAGGGGGCAGGGTCGGAGAAAACATTCAGTACTTC. It is translated as CASSLGGRVGENIQYF.

J is TRBJ2-1 and V is TRBV9, with TRBD2 matching over 7 bases. The CDR3 has 15 residues. Germline CDR1 and CDR2: SGDLS and YYNGEE. After removal of 0 bases from V and 4 bases from J, the junction contained 4 bases not matched to a gene. CDR3 nucleotide sequence: TGTGCCAGCAGCGTAGAGGGACTACAATACAATGAGCAGTTCTTC. Its protein is CASSVEGLQYNEQFF.

The rearrangement joins TRBV3-1 (or the pseudogene TRBV3-2) to TRBJ1-4, with 12 bases fitting TRBD1. From germline, CDR1 is LGHDT and CDR2 YNNKEL (reference sequence). Trimming cost V 3 bases and J 8 bases; bases outside gene matches: 4. This CDR3 comprises 15 residues. CDR3 sequence: CASSQTGTGGEKLFF. The CDR3 DNA reads TGTGCCAGCAGCCAGACCGGGACAGGGGGCGAAAAACTGTTTTTT.

The chain joins TRBV3-1 (or the pseudogene TRBV3-2) to TRBJ2-3, with D possibly being TRBD2 (5 bases). The CDR3 runs to 17 residues. Trimming removed 7 bases from V and 4 bases from J, with 24 bases in between. Germline V gene sequence: CDR1 LGHDT, CDR2 YNNKEL (reference sequence). The CDR3 region is CASTDVFHAGPPDTQYF. The CDR3 coding sequence is TGTGCCAGCACTGACGTCTTCCACGCGGGTCCCCCAGATACGCAGTATTTT.

The rearrangement uses TRBV7-9 and TRBJ2-7, with 15 bases identical to TRBD2. V shed 1 base, J shed 6 bases, and the junction held 4 bases outside the gene matches. This CDR3 is built from 16 residues. CDR1 and CDR2 (germline): SEHNR, FQNEAQ (reference sequence). CDR3 sequence reads: CASSLDWGLAGGEQYF. In nucleotides, the CDR3 is TGTGCCAGCAGCTTAGATTGGGGACTAGCGGGAGGCGAGCAGTACTTC.

The chain uses TRBV24-1 and TRBJ2-3; 11 positions match TRBD1. V trimming: 3 bases; J trimming: 2 bases; junction bases outside the gene matches: 3. The CDR3 is 16 amino acids. Germline V CDR1 and CDR2: KGHDR, SFDVKD. CDR3 DNA: TGTGCCACCAGTGATCCCGGACAGGGGGCCACAGATACGCAGTATTTT. It specifies CATSDPGQGATDTQYF.

The CDR3 region has the DNA TGCGCCAGCAGCTTGGTCGGACAGAGGATGCACGAGCAGTACTTC. Translating gives CASSLVGQRMHEQYF. This chain joins TRBV5-1 and TRBJ2-7, with TRBD1 as a possible D gene (6 bases). The CDR3 consists of 15 residues. Trimming took 0 bases from V and 5 from J, leaving 15 bases between them. CDR1 and CDR2 (germline): SGHRS, YFSETQ. Full variable domain (outside the CDR3, taken from reference TRBV5-1 and TRBJ2-7): KAGVTQTPRYLIKTRGQQVTLSCSPISGHRSVSWYQQTPGQGLQFLFEYFSETQRNKGNFPGRFSGRQFSNSRSEMNVSTLELGDSALYLCASSLVGQRMHEQYFGPGTRLTVT.

This chain connects TRBV7-6 to TRBJ2-2; 9 bases match TRBD2. Germline-derived CDR1 and CDR2 are SGHVS and FNYEAQ. The CDR3 is 18 residues long. The V and J ends lost 1 base and 2 bases, in that order; junction bases with no gene match: 8. The CDR3 spells CASSLVGGRETNTGELFF. The CDR3 DNA reads as TGTGCCAGCAGCTTAGTGGGCGGGAGGGAGACTAACACCGGGGAGCTGTTTTTT.